This entry concerns a single T cell receptor (beta chain). Its cognate antigen is unknown. With 60 Vbeta and 13 Jbeta primers, the PCR was carried out. The protocol was immunoSEQ multiplex PCR, while the TCRdb copy is restricted to in-frame clones and leaves out a portion. Among some 150,000 clones, 60% to 85% were seen once, and the ten largest hold about 4%. This CDR3 has 15 amino acids. CDR1 is SGHNT, CDR2 YYREEE, per germline (reference sequence). With V trimmed by 4 bases and J by 6 bases, 11 bases remained unmatched. The sample is drawn from a study of cytomegalovirus exposure and HLA in healthy donors. The study, taken as a whole, reports: The study found most TCR sequences rare, yet found some public TCRs in many donors. The later analysis indicated that the majority of CMV-associated TCR beta chains appeared HLA-restricted.

The receptor's source is a woman aged 40 to 55 in good health and CMV-seronegative. The rearrangement links TRBV5-4 to TRBJ2-3; TRBD1 matches 7 bases. The sequencing input was PBMCs. CDR3 DNA sequence: TGTGCCAGCAGCCCAGGCCGGGGCAGGGGGGATACGCAGTATTTT. Translating it yields CASSPGRGRGDTQYF.